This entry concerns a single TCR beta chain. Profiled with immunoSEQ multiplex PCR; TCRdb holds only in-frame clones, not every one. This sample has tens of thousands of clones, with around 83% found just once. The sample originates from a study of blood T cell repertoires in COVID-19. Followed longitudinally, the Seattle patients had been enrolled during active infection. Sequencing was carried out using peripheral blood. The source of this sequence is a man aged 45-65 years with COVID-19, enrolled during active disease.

CDR3 in DNA: TGTGCCAGCAGTGCTAGCCCCCAAGAGACCCAGTACTTC. This gives the protein CASSASPQETQYF. This chain joins TRBV6-4 and TRBJ2-5; possible D gene TRBD2, 5 bases. Germline values: CDR1 MRHNA, CDR2 SNTAGT. V lost 4 bases, J lost 1 base, and 7 bases lay in between. CDR3 length: 13 amino acids.